This T cell receptor (beta chain) was captured in a study of response to subunit inactivated influenza vaccine. In this sample, this clonotype turned up a few times. Its matching antigen is unknown. The V and J ends lost 3 bases and 0 bases respectively, with 9 bases between them. Germline assignment: CDR1 LNHDA and CDR2 SQIVND (reference sequence). The CDR3 runs to 15 residues. The study, taken as a whole, reports: T cells newly recruited by each seasonal influenza vaccination are few, the authors suggested.

Each CDR3 protein gets one entry after TCRdb re-called the RT-PCR reads with MiXCR. The sample consists of 300,000 to 350,000 distinct CDR3 sequences, 20% to 25% of them appearing once. The TCR sequence derives from a man in his fifties or sixties who received an inactivated influenza vaccine. The sequenced sample was PBMCs from blood, obtained less than 22 months after vaccination. The rearrangement joins TRBV19 to TRBJ2-1; D not resolved. This CDR3 reads CASSIGRNSYNEQFF. CDR3 sequence (DNA): TGTGCCAGTAGTATCGGTAGAAACTCCTACAATGAGCAGTTCTTC.